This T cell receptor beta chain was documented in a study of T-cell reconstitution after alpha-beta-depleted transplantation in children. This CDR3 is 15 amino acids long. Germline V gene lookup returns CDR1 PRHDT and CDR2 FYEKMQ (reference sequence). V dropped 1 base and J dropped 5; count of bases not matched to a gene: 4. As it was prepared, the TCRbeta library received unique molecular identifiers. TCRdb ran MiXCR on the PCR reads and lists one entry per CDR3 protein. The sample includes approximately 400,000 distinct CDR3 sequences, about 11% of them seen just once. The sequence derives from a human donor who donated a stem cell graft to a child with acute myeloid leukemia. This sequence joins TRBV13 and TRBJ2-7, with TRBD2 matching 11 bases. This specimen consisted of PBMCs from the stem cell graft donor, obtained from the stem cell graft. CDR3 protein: CASSLDTSGRDEQYF. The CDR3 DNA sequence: TGTGCCAGCAGCTTAGATACTAGCGGGAGAGACGAGCAGTACTTC.